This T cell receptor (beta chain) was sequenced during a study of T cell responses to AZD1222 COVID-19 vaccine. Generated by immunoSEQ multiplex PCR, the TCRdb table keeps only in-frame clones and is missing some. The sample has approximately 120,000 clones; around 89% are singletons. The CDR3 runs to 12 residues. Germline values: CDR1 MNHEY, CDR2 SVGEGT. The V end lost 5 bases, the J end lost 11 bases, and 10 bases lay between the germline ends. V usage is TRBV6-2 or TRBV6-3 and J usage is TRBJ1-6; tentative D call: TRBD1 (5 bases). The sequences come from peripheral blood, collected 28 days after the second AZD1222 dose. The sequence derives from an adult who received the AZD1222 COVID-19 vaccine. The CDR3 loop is CASSHRLPPLHF. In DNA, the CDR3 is TGTGCCAGCAGTCACAGGCTTCCACCCCTCCACTTT.